The 7 T cell receptor beta chains in this list originate from one sample, sequenced in a study of blood T cell repertoires in COVID-19. Profiled with immunoSEQ multiplex PCR; TCRdb holds only in-frame clones, not every one. The sample has some 170,000 clones; over 75% are singletons. Sequenced input: PBMCs or T cells enriched from blood (not recorded which). The receptors come from a human donor with acute COVID-19. The donor label of this sample is uncertain.

DNA of the CDR3: TGTGCCAGCAGCGCAACAGGGGTGGGCGAGCAGTACTTC. Protein product: CASSATGVGEQYF. The chain links TRBV9 to TRBJ2-7; 7 bases are a match to TRBD1. Looked up from germline, CDR1 is SGDLS and CDR2 is YYNGEE. The CDR3 spans 13 residues. Losses at the gene ends were 3 bases for V and 6 bases for J; bases not matched to a gene: 6.

J is TRBJ2-7 and V is TRBV27; tentative D call: TRBD1 (6 bases). The germline V and J ends were trimmed by 4 bases and 4 bases, with 8 bases remaining between them. The CDR3 consists of 12 residues. The germline CDR1 and CDR2 sequences are MNHEY and SMNVEV (reference sequence). CDR3 residues: CASSYQGYEQYF. The DNA for the CDR3 is TGTGCCAGCAGTTATCAGGGGTACGAGCAGTACTTC.

J is TRBJ2-3 and V is TRBV11-3; no reliable D call. V was shortened by 1 base and J by 0 bases, with 8 bases between the two germline ends. CDR1 SGHNT and CDR2 YENEEA come from the germline V gene. The CDR3 runs 15 residues. For the CDR3, the DNA is TGTGCCAGCAGCTTAGGGGCAGCAAGCACAGATACGCAGTATTTT. Its translation is CASSLGAASTDTQYF.

This clone was picked up a small number of times. This chain connects TRBV27 to TRBJ1-4; 11 bases match TRBD1. The germline V gene has CDR1 MNHEY and CDR2 SMNVEV (reference sequence). V lost 9 bases, J lost 2 bases, and 11 bases stayed unmatched. This CDR3 spans 17 amino acids. CDR3 residues: CASSYGTGGSTNEKLFF. DNA of the CDR3: TGTGCCAGTTCTTATGGGACAGGGGGGTCGACTAATGAAAAACTGTTTTTT.

The chain employs TRBV2 and TRBJ1-5; D is unclear. From germline, CDR1 is SNHLY and CDR2 FYNNEI. The CDR3 consists of 13 residues. V was clipped by 4 bases and J by 4 bases, with 8 bases between them. The CDR3, as DNA: TGTGCCAGCAGTGGCGAAGAGAATCAGCCCCAGCATTTT. Translation: CASSGEENQPQHF.

The CDR3 nucleotides are TGTGCCTGTCGGACTTTCCCCTACGAGCAGTACTTC. Translation gives CACRTFPYEQYF. The chain joins TRBV30 to TRBJ2-7, with D perhaps matching TRBD2 (5 bases). The CDR3 is 12 residues long. Trimming cost V 6 bases and J 2 bases, with 11 bases left between them. Germline loops: CDR1 GTSNPN, CDR2 SVGIG (reference sequence).

This clone was found a few times. This chain joins TRBV9 and TRBJ2-5; 11 bases line up with TRBD1. This CDR3 spans 18 amino acids. J was trimmed by 5 bases and V by 0 bases; bases with no gene match: 12. In germline, CDR1 is SGDLS, CDR2 YYNGEE. This chain's CDR3 is CASSVGHKGTGGSETQYF. Written as DNA, the CDR3 is TGTGCCAGCAGCGTAGGTCATAAAGGGACAGGGGGTTCCGAGACCCAGTACTTC.